A selection of T cell receptor beta chains follows, all from one sample in a study of shared clonotypes between healthy human individuals. This table comes from immunoSEQ multiplex PCR, and its TCRdb copy is limited to in-frame clones, with some not included. The top ten hold under 2% of the sample, which has roughly 2,000,000 clones, 90% to 95% seen once. The sequenced sample was naive CD8+ T cells from PBMCs. These receptor sequences come from a man aged 18 to 29 in good health. Some clones in this sample may be carry-over from other donors' samples. CDR3s include the opening cysteine and the closing phenylalanine or tryptophan. Fields, in order: clone size, V gene, J gene, D gene, CDR3 DNA, CDR3 protein. D genes are given only for firm matches. The size field is filled for only some rows; it gives once, few, many or a size class.

-	TRBV20-1	TRBJ2-5	-	TGCAGTGGACGGGTGGAGGAGACCCAGTACTTC	CSGRVEETQYF
once	TRBV25-1	TRBJ2-5	-	TGTGCCAGCAGTGAGACAAACAGGGCCGCGGAGACCCAGTACTTC	CASSETNRAAETQYF
once	TRBV7-9	TRBJ2-7	TRBD1	TGTGCCAGCAGCTTATGGGACAGGGGTCCCTACGAGCAGTACTTC	CASSLWDRGPYEQYF
-	TRBV13	TRBJ2-2	-	TGTGCCAGCAGCTTATCCCCGGGAGCCGGGGAGCTGTTTTTT	CASSLSPGAGELFF
-	TRBV19	TRBJ2-7	TRBD1	TGTGCCAGTAGTCTCCCGGGACAGGAAAGGCGGTACTTC	CASSLPGQERRYF
-	TRBV7-3	TRBJ2-2	-	TGTGCCAGCAGCTTAATTAGGCCGCGGAACACCGGGGAGCTGTTTTTT	CASSLIRPRNTGELFF
-	TRBV7-2	TRBJ2-1	-	TGTGCCAGCAGCTTTGCGGGCTATGAGCAGTTCTTC	CASSFAGYEQFF
-	TRBV28	TRBJ2-7	TRBD1	TGTGCCAGCAGATCAGTAGAGGGGACAGTCTACGAGCAGTACTTC	CASRSVEGTVYEQYF
once	TRBV11-2	TRBJ2-5	TRBD2	TGTGCCAGCAGCTTAGGCGGGAGGGAGGCAGAGACCCAGTACTTC	CASSLGGREAETQYF
-	TRBV2	TRBJ1-5	TRBD1	TGTGCCAGCAGGGTAGGACAGGGGGGCAATCAGCCCCAGCATTTT	CASRVGQGGNQPQHF
-	TRBV15	TRBJ1-4	-	TGTGCCACCAGCAGCCGGGACGGGAAACTGTTTTTT	CATSSRDGKLFF
-	TRBV6-1	TRBJ2-7	-	TGTGCCAGCAGTGTGGGGGTGAGCGACGAGCAGTACTTC	CASSVGVSDEQYF
-	TRBV27	TRBJ2-7	-	TGTGCCAGCAGTTTAAAGGGCTACGAGCAGTACTTC	CASSLKGYEQYF
-	TRBV7-8	TRBJ2-5	TRBD2	TGTGCCAGCAGCGACACTAGCGGAGCCCAAGAGACCCAGTACTTC	CASSDTSGAQETQYF
-	TRBV19	TRBJ2-7	-	TGTGCCAGTAACCCGGGGGGCTTCTCCTACGAGCAGTACTTC	CASNPGGFSYEQYF
-	TRBV11-3	TRBJ2-7	-	TGTGCCAGCAGCTATGATTGGGGCCACGAGCAGTACTTC	CASSYDWGHEQYF
-	TRBV5-4	TRBJ1-1	-	TGTGCCAGCAGCAAGGGACCGACTGAAGCTTTCTTT	CASSKGPTEAFF
-	TRBV30	TRBJ2-2	-	TGTGCCTGGAGTGTTTTTTCGGAGGAGGAGCTGTTTTTT	CAWSVFSEEELFF
once	TRBV7-9	TRBJ2-3	TRBD1	TGTGCCAGCAGCAGGGGGCCAGGGGGATTCACAGATACGCAGTATTTT	CASSRGPGGFTDTQYF
-	TRBV11-2	TRBJ2-7	-	TGTGCCAGCAGCTTAGACAGGCACGAGCAGTACTTC	CASSLDRHEQYF
-	TRBV19	TRBJ2-3	-	TGTGCCAGTAGTATTTCAAGGGGCTTGGTATCGGATACGCAGTATTTT	CASSISRGLVSDTQYF
-	TRBV6-1	TRBJ2-7	-	TGTGCCAGCAGTAAGACAGGTTACGAGCAGTACTTC	CASSKTGYEQYF
-	TRBV27	TRBJ1-3	-	TGTGCCAGCAGCCGCCGGGGGGTTGGAAACACCATATATTTT	CASSRRGVGNTIYF
-	TRBV27	TRBJ1-2	-	TGTGCCAGCAGTCAAGGGGGGCTAGGCGGCTACACCTTC	CASSQGGLGGYTF
-	TRBV6-4	TRBJ2-6	TRBD1	TGTGCCAGCAGTAAAACAGGGGAATCCGGGGCCAACGTCCTGACTTTC	CASSKTGESGANVLTF
-	TRBV13	TRBJ2-3	TRBD2	TGTGCCAGCAGCGACCGGACTAGCGGGAGCATAGATACGCAGTATTTT	CASSDRTSGSIDTQYF
-	TRBV30	TRBJ2-7	-	TGTGCCTGGAGTCAACGGACCGATAGCTACGAGCAGTACTTC	CAWSQRTDSYEQYF
-	TRBV7-2	TRBJ1-3	-	TGTGCCAGCAGCTTAGTTGTCAGGACCTCCTCTGGAAACACCATATATTTT	CASSLVVRTSSGNTIYF
-	TRBV30	TRBJ1-2	-	TGTGCCTGGGTGGATACAGGGAACTATGGCTACACCTTC	CAWVDTGNYGYTF
once	TRBV7-3	TRBJ2-3	TRBD2	TGTGCCAGCAGCCCCCGGAGGCGACTAGCGGAAACAGATACGCAGTATTTT	CASSPRRRLAETDTQYF
-	TRBV7-3	TRBJ2-3	-	TGTGCCAGCAGCTTAAAAGGGACTGGAACAGATACGCAGTATTTT	CASSLKGTGTDTQYF
-	TRBV28	TRBJ1-5	-	TGTGCCAGCAGTTCGCGGGGCCAGGGAAATCAGCCCCAGCATTTT	CASSSRGQGNQPQHF
-	TRBV6-1	TRBJ2-7	TRBD1	TGTGCCAGCAGTGGGGACAGCTCCTACGAGCAGTACTTC	CASSGDSSYEQYF
once	TRBV4-1	TRBJ2-3	-	TGCGCCAGCAGCCAAGGACTAGTTCCGAGCGCAGATACGCAGTATTTT	CASSQGLVPSADTQYF
-	TRBV7-6	TRBJ2-5	TRBD1	TGTGCCAGCAGCTTAGACAGGGGTGAGACCCAGTACTTC	CASSLDRGETQYF
-	TRBV28	TRBJ2-7	TRBD2	TGTGCCAGCAGTTTTGTGGCTAGCGGAGACTACGAGCAGTACTTC	CASSFVASGDYEQYF
-	TRBV9	TRBJ1-4	TRBD1	TGTGCCAGCAGCGCCGGACAGGGCGGGGAAAAACTGTTTTTT	CASSAGQGGEKLFF
-	TRBV9	TRBJ2-3	-	TGTGCCAGCAGCGCCCGACGGGATACGCAGTATTTT	CASSARRDTQYF
-	TRBV28	TRBJ2-3	-	TGTGCCAGCAGTTCTATTACAGATACGCAGTATTTT	CASSSITDTQYF
-	TRBV27	TRBJ1-1	-	TGTGCCACCAATTCAGGGTCTGAAGCTTTCTTT	CATNSGSEAFF
-	TRBV2	TRBJ2-1	TRBD2	TGTGCCAGCAGTGGACTAGCTTCGGATGAGCAGTTCTTC	CASSGLASDEQFF